Here is one T cell receptor beta chain with its context. What it binds is unknown. The CDR3 consists of 13 residues. Germline assignment: CDR1 KGHDR and CDR2 SFDVKD. V lost 7 bases and J 0 bases, leaving 7 bases between the germline ends. This record belongs to a study of early T cells in non-severe SARS-CoV-2 infection. Study at large: RNA in bulk from unsorted whole blood was sequenced, and chains were unpaired. Study-wide results and limits: Anti-spike CD8 specificities were favored by VDJdb matching, whose results missed private and CD4 specificities.

MiXCR, applied by TCRdb to the 5' RACE reads, yields one record per CDR3 protein. The sample shows under 65,000 distinct CDR3 sequences, around 12% of them seen only once. The sequenced sample was whole blood. The receptor comes from an adult who was a healthcare worker with PCR-confirmed SARS-CoV-2 infection or an uninfected control (not recorded which). This chain joins TRBV24-1 and TRBJ2-3; TRBD1 or TRBD2 may be the D gene (5 bases each). CDR3 in DNA: TGTGCCACCAGGGGACGGAGCACAGATACGCAGTATTTT. Its translation is CATRGRSTDTQYF.